This T cell receptor (beta chain) was captured by sequencing in a study of blood T cell repertoires in COVID-19. Assay used: immunoSEQ multiplex PCR; TCRdb lists only in-frame clones, some missing. The table lists fewer than 300,000 clones, 87% of them singletons, with under 2.5% in the top ten. CDR1 is SEHNR, CDR2 FQNEAQ, per germline (reference sequence). V lost 1 base and J 1 base, leaving 12 bases between the germline ends. The CDR3 spans 16 residues. This receptor was obtained from a woman in her forties or fifties with acute or convalescent COVID-19. Sequenced material: peripheral blood. The chain joins TRBV7-9 to TRBJ2-3, with D perhaps matching TRBD2 (6 bases). CDR3 DNA: TGTGCCAGCAGCTTAGGGGACTGGGCACGCACAGATACGCAGTATTTT. Its protein product is CASSLGDWARTDTQYF.